The TCR beta chain under discussion was sequenced for a study of blood T cell repertoires in COVID-19. Study information: Some COVID-19 samples were acute and others convalescent; all came from the United States, Italy and Spain. From T cells, B-cell-depleted T cells, or PBMCs came the material, which was cDNA or gDNA.

Between the trimmed V and J ends, which lost 3 bases and 0 bases, there was a span of 11 bases. The CDR3 runs to 14 residues. CDR1 and CDR2 (germline): DFQATT, SNEGSKA (reference sequence). Original processing notes: Quantification of nucleated cells was approximated via reference gene primer amplification. Only in-frame clones appear in the TCRdb table, and some are missing; sequencing was by immunoSEQ multiplex PCR. V, J and clone size reflect that table, while D and trimming were determined from the DNA. The table records approximately 80,000 clones, more than 75% of them present only once. The sample holds one count of this clone.

The sample comprised peripheral blood. This sequence joins TRBV20-1 and TRBJ2-5; no clear D. The origin of this receptor is a man in his forties with acute or convalescent COVID-19. The CDR3 protein is CSASPRAYQETQYF. The CDR3 bases are TGCAGTGCTAGTCCTCGCGCCTACCAAGAGACCCAGTACTTC.